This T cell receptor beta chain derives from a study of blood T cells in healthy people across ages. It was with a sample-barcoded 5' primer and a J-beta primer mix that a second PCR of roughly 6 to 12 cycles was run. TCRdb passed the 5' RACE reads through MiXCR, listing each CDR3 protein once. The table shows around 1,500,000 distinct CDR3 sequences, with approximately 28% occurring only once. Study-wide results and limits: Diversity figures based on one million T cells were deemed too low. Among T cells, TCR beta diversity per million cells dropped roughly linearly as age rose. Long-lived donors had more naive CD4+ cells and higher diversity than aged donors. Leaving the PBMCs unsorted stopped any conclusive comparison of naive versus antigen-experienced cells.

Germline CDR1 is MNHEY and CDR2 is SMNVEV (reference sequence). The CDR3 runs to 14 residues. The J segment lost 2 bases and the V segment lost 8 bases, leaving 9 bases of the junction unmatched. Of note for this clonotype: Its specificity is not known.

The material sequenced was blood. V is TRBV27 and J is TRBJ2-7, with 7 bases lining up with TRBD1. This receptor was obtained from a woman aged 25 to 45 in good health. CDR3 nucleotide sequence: TGTGCCAGCCGAACCGGGACAGAGCCCTACGAGCAGTACTTC. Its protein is CASRTGTEPYEQYF.